These T cell receptor beta chains were read from a single sample in a study of T-cell memory formation after mild COVID-19. Via MiXCR, TCRdb re-called the 5' RACE reads, giving one row per CDR3 protein. The sample has some 40,000 distinct CDR3 sequences; 7.3% are singletons. The specimen was PBMCs or a T cell subset sorted from them (not recorded which). The origin of the receptors is a man younger than 35 who had mild COVID-19 (a few samples of this study predate the infection). Cell type and time point are not known. The CDR3 runs from the conserved cysteine through the conserved F or W. The D gene is left open where the match is weak. Size is stated for part of the rows, as once, few or many counts, or as a class when the clone is expanded.

abundance	d_gene	v_gene	j_gene	CDR3nt	CDR3aa
.	.	TRBV5-1	TRBJ2-3	TGCGCCAGCAGCACCCGGACAGCACACGGTACGCAGTATTTT	CASSTRTAHGTQYF
few	.	TRBV20-1	TRBJ2-3	TGCAGTGCTCCCGATGCTAGCGATAGCACAGATACGCAGTATTTT	CSAPDASDSTDTQYF
.	TRBD1	TRBV12-3/TRBV12-4	TRBJ2-2	TGTGCCAGCAGTTTCGTAGGGGGCGCCGGGGAGCTGTTTTTT	CASSFVGGAGELFF
few	.	TRBV10-3	TRBJ1-6	TGTGCCATCAGTGACCGGCCCGAGGGGGGGCGAGAGTCACCCCTCCACTTT	CAISDRPEGGRESPLHF
few	.	TRBV4-3	TRBJ2-7	TGCGCCAGCAGCCAAGATATTCGGGGGACACACAACGAGCAGTACTTC	CASSQDIRGTHNEQYF
many	.	TRBV5-1	TRBJ2-3	TGCGCCAGCAGCTGGGAGGGGGCAGATACGCAGTATTTT	CASSWEGADTQYF
many	.	TRBV7-2	TRBJ1-2	TGTGCCAGCAGCCCACAACCGCCGGGGCTGGGGGATGGCTACACCTTC	CASSPQPPGLGDGYTF
.	TRBD2	TRBV20-1	TRBJ2-3	TGCAGTGCCACGGGACTAGCGGGGACAAACACAGATACGCAGTATTTT	CSATGLAGTNTDTQYF
few	TRBD1	TRBV18	TRBJ1-1	TGTGCCAGCTCCAGGGACAGGGGAGCTTTCTTT	CASSRDRGAFF
.	.	TRBV7-2	TRBJ2-3	TGTGCCAGCAGCTATAGCGGTAGCACAGATACGCAGTATTTT	CASSYSGSTDTQYF
.	TRBD1	TRBV7-9	TRBJ2-3	TGTGCCAGCAGCTTTCGACAGGGGGGTCCAGATACGCAGTATTTT	CASSFRQGGPDTQYF
few	TRBD2	TRBV13	TRBJ2-5	TGTGCCAGCAGCCGCCCCGGGACTATTGAGGAGACCCAGTACTTC	CASSRPGTIEETQYF
.	.	TRBV7-9	TRBJ1-2	TGTGCCACCCAACTTGGCTCGGAAGGCTACACCTTC	CATQLGSEGYTF
many	.	TRBV5-1	TRBJ2-7	TGCGCCAGCAGCTTGGGCCCACTGGGGACTCCCAGCGACGAGCAGTACTTC	CASSLGPLGTPSDEQYF
few	.	TRBV7-2	TRBJ1-6	TGTGCCAGCAGCACCCGACAGAATTCACCCCTCCACTTT	CASSTRQNSPLHF
.	TRBD1	TRBV7-2	TRBJ1-1	TGTGCCAGCAGCCTTTCGGGACAGCTGAACACTGAAGCTTTCTTT	CASSLSGQLNTEAFF
few	.	TRBV6-2/TRBV6-3	TRBJ2-7	TGTGCCAGCAGTACCCCCGCGGGGCCGGGGAACGAGCAGTACTTC	CASSTPAGPGNEQYF
.	.	TRBV5-5	TRBJ1-1	TGTGCCAGCAGCTCCCCCAACACTGAAGCTTTCTTT	CASSSPNTEAFF
many	TRBD2	TRBV4-3	TRBJ2-3	TGCGCCAGCAGCCAAGATCTCAGCGGGGGGGCCGTTACGCAGTATTTT	CASSQDLSGGAVTQYF
.	.	TRBV7-2	TRBJ1-1	TGTGCCAGCAACAACAGGGTAGACACTGAAGCTTTCTTT	CASNNRVDTEAFF
.	.	TRBV5-1	TRBJ1-3	TGCGCCAGCAGCTTAGGGACTGGAAACACCATATATTTT	CASSLGTGNTIYF
few	TRBD2	TRBV6-2/TRBV6-3	TRBJ2-5	TGTGCCAGCAGTTACGGACTAGCGGATCAAGAGACCCAGTACTTC	CASSYGLADQETQYF
.	.	TRBV4-2	TRBJ1-2	TGTGCCAGCAGCCAGTCCTCGCAGGTGGACTACACCTTC	CASSQSSQVDYTF
few	.	TRBV4-3	TRBJ2-7	TGCGCCAGCAGCCAAGATAGGGGGGACGAGCAGTACTTC	CASSQDRGDEQYF
few	.	TRBV7-2	TRBJ2-5	TGTGCCAGCAGCTTAGCAGGGGCACCTGAGACCCAGTACTTC	CASSLAGAPETQYF